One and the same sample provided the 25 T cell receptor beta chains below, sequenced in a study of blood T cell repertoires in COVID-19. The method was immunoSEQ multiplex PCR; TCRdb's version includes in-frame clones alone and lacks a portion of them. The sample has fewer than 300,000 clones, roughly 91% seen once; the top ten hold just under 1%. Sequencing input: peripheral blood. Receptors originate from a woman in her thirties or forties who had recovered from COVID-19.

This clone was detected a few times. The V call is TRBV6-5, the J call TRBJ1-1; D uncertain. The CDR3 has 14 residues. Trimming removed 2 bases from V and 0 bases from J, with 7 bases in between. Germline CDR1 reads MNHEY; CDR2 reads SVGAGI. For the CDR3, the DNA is TGTGCCAGCAGTTACGGCTCAGTGAACACTGAAGCTTTCTTT. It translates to CASSYGSVNTEAFF.

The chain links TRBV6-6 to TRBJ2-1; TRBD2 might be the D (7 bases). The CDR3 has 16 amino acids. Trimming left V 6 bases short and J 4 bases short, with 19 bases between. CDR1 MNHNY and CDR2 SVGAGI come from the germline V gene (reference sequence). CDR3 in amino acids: CASSPGGGRRYNEQFF. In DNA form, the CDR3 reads TGTGCCAGCAGCCCGGGGGGCGGGAGAAGGTACAATGAGCAGTTCTTC.

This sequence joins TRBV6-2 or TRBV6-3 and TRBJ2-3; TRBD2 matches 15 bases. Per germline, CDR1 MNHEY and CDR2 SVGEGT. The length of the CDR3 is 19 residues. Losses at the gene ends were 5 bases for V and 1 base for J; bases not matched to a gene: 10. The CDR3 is CASSPRTSGRVVGTDTQYF. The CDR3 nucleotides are TGTGCCAGCAGTCCCCGGACTAGCGGGAGGGTGGTTGGCACAGATACGCAGTATTTT.

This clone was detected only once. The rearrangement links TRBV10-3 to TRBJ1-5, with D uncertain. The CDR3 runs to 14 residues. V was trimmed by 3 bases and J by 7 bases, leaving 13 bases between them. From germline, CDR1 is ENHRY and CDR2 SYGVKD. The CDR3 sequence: CAISDPLGRQPQHF. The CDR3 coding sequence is TGTGCCATCAGTGACCCCTTGGGCCGGCAGCCCCAGCATTTT.

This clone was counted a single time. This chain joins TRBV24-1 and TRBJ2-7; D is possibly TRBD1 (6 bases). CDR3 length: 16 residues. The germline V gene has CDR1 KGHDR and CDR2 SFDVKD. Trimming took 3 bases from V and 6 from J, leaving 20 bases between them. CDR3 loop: CATSDPGSAQGVEQYF. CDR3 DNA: TGTGCCACCAGTGATCCGGGGTCCGCACAGGGAGTCGAGCAGTACTTC.

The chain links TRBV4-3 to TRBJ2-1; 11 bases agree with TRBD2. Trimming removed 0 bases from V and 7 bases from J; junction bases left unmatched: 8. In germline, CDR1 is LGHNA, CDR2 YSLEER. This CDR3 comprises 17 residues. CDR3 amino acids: CASSQDPCTSGRNEQFF. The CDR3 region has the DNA TGCGCCAGCAGCCAAGATCCTTGTACTAGCGGGAGAAATGAGCAGTTCTTC.

The CDR3 sequence: CASSQEGTSFDEQFF. CDR3 in DNA: TGTGCCAGCAGCCAAGAGGGGACTAGCTTCGATGAGCAGTTCTTC. The rearrangement uses TRBV4-2 and TRBJ2-1; 9 bases fit TRBD2. From germline, CDR1 is LGHNA and CDR2 YNFKEQ. This CDR3 comprises 15 residues. The V gene end was trimmed by 0 bases and the J gene end by 8 bases; junction bases not matched to a gene: 5.

In DNA form, the CDR3 reads TGTGCCAGCAGTCCGACGACAGGGGGGGGGCAGCCCCAGCATTTT. This codes for CASSPTTGGGQPQHF. The chain recombines TRBV6-2 or TRBV6-3 with TRBJ1-5, with 9 bases fitting TRBD1. CDR1 MNHEY and CDR2 SVGEGT come from the germline V gene. The CDR3 covers 15 residues. Unmatched junction bases numbered 9, after V lost 5 bases and J lost 7 bases.

Here the CDR3 reads CASSPHPGGYNEQFF. The CDR3 DNA sequence: TGTGCCAGCAGCCCCCACCCAGGGGGGTACAATGAGCAGTTCTTC. The chain couples TRBV9 to TRBJ2-1; a possible D gene is TRBD1 (7 bases). Germline V CDR1 and CDR2: SGDLS, YYNGEE. Trimming removed 4 bases from V and 4 bases from J, with 15 bases in between. The CDR3 length is 15 residues.

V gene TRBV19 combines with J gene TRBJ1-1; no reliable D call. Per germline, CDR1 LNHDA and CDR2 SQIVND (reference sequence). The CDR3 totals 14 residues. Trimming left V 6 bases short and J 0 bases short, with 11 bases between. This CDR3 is CASRSSVMNTEAFF. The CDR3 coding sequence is TGTGCCAGTAGGTCGTCGGTTATGAACACTGAAGCTTTCTTT.

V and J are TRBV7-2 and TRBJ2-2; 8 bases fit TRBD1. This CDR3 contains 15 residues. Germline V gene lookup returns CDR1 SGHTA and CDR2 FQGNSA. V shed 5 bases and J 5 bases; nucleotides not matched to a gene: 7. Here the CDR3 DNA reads TGTGCCAGCAGCCCAGGACAGGGTGGGACCGGGGAGCTGTTTTTT. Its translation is CASSPGQGGTGELFF. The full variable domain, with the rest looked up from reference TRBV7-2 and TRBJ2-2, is GAGVSQSPSNKVTEKGKDVELRCDPISGHTALYWYRQSLGQGLEFLIYFQGNSAPDKSGLPSDRFSAERTGGSVSTLTIQRTQQEDSAVYLCASSPGQGGTGELFFGEGSRLTVL.

The CDR3 nucleotides read TGTGCCAGCAGCGGCGGCGGCCTAGCAGATAACCAAGGGGAGACCCAGTACTTC. It translates to CASSGGGLADNQGETQYF. V and J are TRBV9 and TRBJ2-5; D possibly corresponds to TRBD2 (5 bases). Germline V gene data show CDR1 as SGDLS and CDR2 as YYNGEE. V was cut by 3 bases and J by 5 bases, with 26 bases left in between. The CDR3 has 18 residues.

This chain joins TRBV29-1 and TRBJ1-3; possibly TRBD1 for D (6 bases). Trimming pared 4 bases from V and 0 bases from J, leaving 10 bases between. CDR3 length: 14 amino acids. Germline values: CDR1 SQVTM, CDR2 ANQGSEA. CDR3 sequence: CSVGLGHSGNTIYF. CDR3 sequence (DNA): TGCAGCGTTGGTCTGGGACACTCTGGAAACACCATATATTTT. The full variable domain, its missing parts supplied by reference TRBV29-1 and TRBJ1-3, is SAVISQKPSRDICQRGTSLTIQCQVDSQVTMMFWYRQQPGQSLTLIATANQGSEATYESGFVIDKFPISRPNLTFSTLTVSNMSPEDSSIYLCSVGLGHSGNTIYFGEGSWLTVV.

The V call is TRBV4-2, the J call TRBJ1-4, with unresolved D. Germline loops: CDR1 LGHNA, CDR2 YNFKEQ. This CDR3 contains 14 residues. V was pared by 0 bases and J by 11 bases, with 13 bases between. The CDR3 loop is CASSQDPGVGKLFF. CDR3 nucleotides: TGTGCCAGCAGCCAAGACCCTGGAGTCGGGAAACTGTTTTTT.

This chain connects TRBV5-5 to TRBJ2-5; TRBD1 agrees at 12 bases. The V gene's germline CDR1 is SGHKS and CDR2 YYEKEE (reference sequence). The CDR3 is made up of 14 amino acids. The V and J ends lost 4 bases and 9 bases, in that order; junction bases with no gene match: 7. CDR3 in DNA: TGTGCCAGCAGCCAGGGACAGGGGGCCTGGGCCCAGTACTTC. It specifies CASSQGQGAWAQYF.

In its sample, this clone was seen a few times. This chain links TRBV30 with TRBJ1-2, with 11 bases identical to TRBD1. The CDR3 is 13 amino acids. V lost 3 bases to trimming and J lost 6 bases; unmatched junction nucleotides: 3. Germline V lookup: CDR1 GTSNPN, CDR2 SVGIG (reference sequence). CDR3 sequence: CAWSGQGANGYTF. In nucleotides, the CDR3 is TGTGCCTGGAGCGGACAGGGGGCTAATGGCTACACCTTC.

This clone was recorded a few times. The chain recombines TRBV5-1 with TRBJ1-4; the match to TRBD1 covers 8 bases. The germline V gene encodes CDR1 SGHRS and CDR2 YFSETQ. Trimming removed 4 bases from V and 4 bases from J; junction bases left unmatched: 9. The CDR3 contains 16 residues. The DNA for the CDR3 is TGCGCCAGCAGCCCGGGGGCAGGGGGCTTTAATGAAAAACTGTTTTTT. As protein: CASSPGAGGFNEKLFF.

The CDR3 DNA reads as TGTGCCAGCAGCACGAAGGGGATGAGGCTCAGGGGTGCAGATACGCAGTATTTT. Its protein is CASSTKGMRLRGADTQYF. This chain uses TRBV5-5 with TRBJ2-3; D possibly corresponds to TRBD1 (6 bases). The CDR3 consists of 18 residues. V shed 4 bases and J shed 4 bases, with 25 bases lying between them. Germline lookup yields CDR1 SGHKS and CDR2 YYEKEE (reference sequence).

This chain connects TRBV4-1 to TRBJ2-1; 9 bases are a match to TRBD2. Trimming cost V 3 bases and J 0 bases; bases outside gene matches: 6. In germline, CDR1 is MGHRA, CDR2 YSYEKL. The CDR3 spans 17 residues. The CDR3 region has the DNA TGCGCCAGCAGCCATAGACTAGCGGCCCCCTCCTACAATGAGCAGTTCTTC. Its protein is CASSHRLAAPSYNEQFF.

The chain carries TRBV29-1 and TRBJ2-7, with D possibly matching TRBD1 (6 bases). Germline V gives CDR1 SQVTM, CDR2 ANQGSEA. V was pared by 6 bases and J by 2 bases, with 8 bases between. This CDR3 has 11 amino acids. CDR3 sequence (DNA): TGCAGCGTCGGACAGACCTACGAGCAGTACTTC. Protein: CSVGQTYEQYF.

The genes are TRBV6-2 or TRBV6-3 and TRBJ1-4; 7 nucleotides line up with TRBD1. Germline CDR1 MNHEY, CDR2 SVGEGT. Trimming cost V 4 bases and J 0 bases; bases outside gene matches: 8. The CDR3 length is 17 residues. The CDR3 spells CASSSRDSKATNEKLFF. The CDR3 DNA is TGTGCCAGCAGTTCCCGGGACAGCAAAGCAACTAATGAAAAACTGTTTTTT.

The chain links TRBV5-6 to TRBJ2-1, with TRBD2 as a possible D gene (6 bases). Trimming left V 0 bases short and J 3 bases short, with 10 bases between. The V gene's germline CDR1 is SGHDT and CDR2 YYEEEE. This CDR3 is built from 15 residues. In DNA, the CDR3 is TGTGCCAGCAGCTTGGTGGGGGGTAGCTACAATGAGCAGTTCTTC. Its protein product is CASSLVGGSYNEQFF.

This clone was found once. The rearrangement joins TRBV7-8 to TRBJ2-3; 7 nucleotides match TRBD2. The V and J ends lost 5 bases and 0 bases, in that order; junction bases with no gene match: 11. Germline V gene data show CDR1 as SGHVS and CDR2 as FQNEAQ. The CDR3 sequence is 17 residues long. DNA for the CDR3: TGTGCCAGCAGCCCCCGGGGGACTACCTCTAGCACAGATACGCAGTATTTT. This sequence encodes CASSPRGTTSSTDTQYF.

The CDR3 DNA follows: TGTGCCAGCTCGACAGGGGGCGGGGAGACCCAGTACTTC. Translation: CASSTGGGETQYF. V is TRBV7-2 and J is TRBJ2-5; 10 bases agree with TRBD1. This CDR3 contains 13 residues. The V gene end was trimmed by 8 bases and the J gene end by 5 bases; junction bases not matched to a gene: 5. CDR1 is SGHTA, CDR2 FQGNSA, per germline.

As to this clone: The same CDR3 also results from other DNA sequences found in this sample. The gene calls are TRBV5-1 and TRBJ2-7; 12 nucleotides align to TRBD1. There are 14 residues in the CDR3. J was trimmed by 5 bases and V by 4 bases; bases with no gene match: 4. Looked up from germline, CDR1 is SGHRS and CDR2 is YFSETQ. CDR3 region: CASSPGQGAHEQYF. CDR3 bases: TGCGCCAGCAGCCCGGGACAGGGGGCCCACGAGCAGTACTTC.